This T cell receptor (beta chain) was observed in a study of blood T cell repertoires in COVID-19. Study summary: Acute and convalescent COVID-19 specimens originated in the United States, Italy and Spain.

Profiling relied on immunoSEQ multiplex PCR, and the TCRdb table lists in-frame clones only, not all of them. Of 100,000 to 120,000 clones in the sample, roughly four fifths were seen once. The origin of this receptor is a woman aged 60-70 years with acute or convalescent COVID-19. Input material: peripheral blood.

This CDR3 reads CASSYSSGLDEKLFF. CDR3 DNA sequence: TGTGCCAGCAGTTACTCTTCAGGGCTCGATGAAAAACTGTTTTTT. The chain combines TRBV6-5 with TRBJ1-4; tentative D call: TRBD1 (5 bases). The germline V and J ends were trimmed by 0 bases and 6 bases, with 11 bases remaining between them. The germline V gene has CDR1 MNHEY and CDR2 SVGAGI. This CDR3 region has 15 residues.